The rows below give T cell receptor beta chains drawn from one sample of a study of response to subunit inactivated influenza vaccine. TCRdb reprocessed the RT-PCR reads via MiXCR and lists one record per CDR3 protein. Here the sample spans about 830,000 distinct CDR3 sequences, 15% to 20% being singletons. The sample in question was PBMCs from blood, obtained more than 4 days after vaccination. Source of these receptors: a man aged 50 to 59 who received an inactivated influenza vaccine. CDR3s include the opening cysteine and the closing phenylalanine or tryptophan. A D gene is named only where the DNA matches it firmly. A row's size may be missing; if present it is once, few, many or a size class.

V	size	D	J	DNA	CDR3
TRBV10-3	few	NA	TRBJ2-2	TGTGCCATCAGAGGGTCGGGGGCCGACACCGGGGAGCTGTTTTTT	CAIRGSGADTGELFF
TRBV7-3	NA	NA	TRBJ2-5	TGTGCCAGCAGCTTACACCAAAAAGAGACCCAGTACTTC	CASSLHQKETQYF
TRBV7-2	few	NA	TRBJ1-2	TGTGCCAGCAGCTTAGCCCAGGGGTTGGGCGGCTACACCTTC	CASSLAQGLGGYTF
TRBV3-1	NA	NA	TRBJ2-1	TGTGCCAGCAAACCGGACAGAACCTACAATGAGCAGTTCTTC	CASKPDRTYNEQFF
TRBV13	NA	TRBD2	TRBJ2-3	TGTGCCAGCAGCCTACTCGGGACTAGCCGCACAGATACGCAGTATTTT	CASSLLGTSRTDTQYF
TRBV6-5	few	NA	TRBJ1-1	TGTGCCAGCAGTTACTCGAGCCTGAACACTGAAGCTTTCTTT	CASSYSSLNTEAFF
TRBV28	NA	NA	TRBJ2-7	TGTGCCAGCAGTTTGCCGGACAGCTCCTACGAGCAGTACTTC	CASSLPDSSYEQYF
TRBV7-9	NA	NA	TRBJ1-1	TGTGCCAGCAGCTCAAACAGAGGGACCGACCTGAACACTGAAGCTTTCTTT	CASSSNRGTDLNTEAFF
TRBV11-2	few	NA	TRBJ1-6	TGTGCCAGCAGGGTGGGGGCGGATCATTCACCCCTCCACTTT	CASRVGADHSPLHF
TRBV5-1	NA	TRBD1	TRBJ1-1	TGCGCCAGCAGCTGGGGACAGGGAAGAGCTGAAGCTTTCTTT	CASSWGQGRAEAFF
TRBV5-1	NA	NA	TRBJ2-1	TGCGCCAGCACTAACGGGGACTACAATGAGCAGTTCTTC	CASTNGDYNEQFF
TRBV20-1	few	NA	TRBJ1-2	TGCAGTGCAGGGACCGACCGATCCAACTATGGCTACACCTTC	CSAGTDRSNYGYTF
TRBV5-1	many	NA	TRBJ2-5	TGCGCCAGCAGCTTGGCGTGGAGGGAGACCCAGTACTTC	CASSLAWRETQYF
TRBV29-1	NA	NA	TRBJ2-7	TGCAGCGTTGAAGCCAGGGACAATCCCTACGAGCAGTACTTC	CSVEARDNPYEQYF
TRBV10-3	NA	NA	TRBJ2-7	TGTGCCATCAGTGAGTTTAAGGGGCGCGGGTACGAGCAGTACTTC	CAISEFKGRGYEQYF
TRBV5-1	few	TRBD1	TRBJ1-3	TGCGCCAGCAGCACCGGACAGGGGGGCTCTGGAAACACCATATATTTT	CASSTGQGGSGNTIYF
TRBV6-5	NA	TRBD1	TRBJ2-7	TGTGCCAGCAGTTCCCCGACAGGGACCGAGCAGTACTTC	CASSSPTGTEQYF
TRBV7-2	NA	NA	TRBJ2-3	TGTGCCAGCAGCTTAGATCAGGGGATGGATACGCAGTATTTT	CASSLDQGMDTQYF
TRBV20-1	many	TRBD1	TRBJ2-7	TGCAGTGCTAGGCGACAGGGGTACGAGCAGTACTTC	CSARRQGYEQYF
TRBV15	once	TRBD2	TRBJ2-5	TGTGCCACCAGCAGAGATAAGGGCAGCGGGGGTTACCAAGAGACCCAGTACTTC	CATSRDKGSGGYQETQYF
TRBV7-2	many	TRBD1	TRBJ2-5	TGTGCCAGCAGCGTAACCGGGACAGGGGTTAGGGAGACCCAGTACTTC	CASSVTGTGVRETQYF
TRBV9	NA	NA	TRBJ2-5	TGTGCCAGCAGCGTAGATTCCAGGGTGGGAGAGACCCAGTACTTC	CASSVDSRVGETQYF
TRBV7-8	NA	NA	TRBJ2-4	TGTGCCAGCAGCTTCGGAGTGATTTCGGGAAACATTCAGTACTTC	CASSFGVISGNIQYF
TRBV5-1	NA	NA	TRBJ2-1	TGCGCCAGCAGGCCCCAGGGCCACTTTTACAATGAGCAGTTCTTC	CASRPQGHFYNEQFF
TRBV15	few	TRBD1	TRBJ2-7	TGTGCCACCAGCAGAAGGGACAGGGGTCGCGAGCAGTACTTC	CATSRRDRGREQYF
TRBV11-2	many	TRBD1	TRBJ2-7	TGTGCCAGCAGCTTAGCGGGACAGGGTTTCTCCTACGAGCAGTACTTC	CASSLAGQGFSYEQYF
TRBV28	NA	TRBD1	TRBJ2-5	TGTGCCAGCAGTCTAGGGGGCAGCAGTAGGGGGACCCAGTACTTC	CASSLGGSSRGTQYF
TRBV6-2/TRBV6-3	NA	TRBD2	TRBJ2-2	TGTGCCAGCAGACCAAGAACCTTAGCGGGAGATCAGGGGGAGCTGTTTTTT	CASRPRTLAGDQGELFF
TRBV5-1	many	TRBD2	TRBJ2-2	TGCGCCAGCAGCTTGGGAGCGGGAGAGAGCACCGGGGAGCTGTTTTTT	CASSLGAGESTGELFF
TRBV12-3/TRBV12-4	many	TRBD1	TRBJ1-5	TGTGCCAGCAGTTTAGGGACAGGGGGCTTTCAGCCCCAGCATTTT	CASSLGTGGFQPQHF
TRBV6-5	few	TRBD1	TRBJ2-7	TGTGCCAGCAGTTACCAGGGGGACCACTCCAGCTCCTACGAGCAGTACTTC	CASSYQGDHSSSYEQYF
TRBV10-2	NA	TRBD1	TRBJ1-4	TGCGCCAGCAGACCCCTCCTTGGACAGGGGAATGAAAAACTGTTTTTT	CASRPLLGQGNEKLFF
TRBV7-9	few	NA	TRBJ2-7	TGTGCCAGCAGCACCAAGGGCCCGAACGAGCAGTACTTC	CASSTKGPNEQYF
TRBV29-1	NA	NA	TRBJ1-3	TGCAGCGTTGAGGGGCCGGGAAACACCATATATTTT	CSVEGPGNTIYF
TRBV13	many	TRBD2	TRBJ2-3	TGTGCCAGCACCCGACTAGCCGATACGCAGTATTTT	CASTRLADTQYF
TRBV20-1	few	NA	TRBJ1-1	TGCAGTGCTAGGCTAGGGCAGGGTGAAGCTTTCTTT	CSARLGQGEAFF
TRBV6-1	NA	TRBD2	TRBJ2-1	TGTGCCAGCTGCCCGGGACTAGCCTGGAGGAATGAGCAGTTCTTC	CASCPGLAWRNEQFF
TRBV20-1	few	NA	TRBJ2-5	TGCAGTGCTAGAGATTTGGCCACCGGGACCCAGTACTTC	CSARDLATGTQYF
TRBV20-1	NA	NA	TRBJ1-6	TGCAGTGCCTCAGAGGTGGGGTCACCCCTCCACTTT	CSASEVGSPLHF
TRBV5-1	few	NA	TRBJ2-1	TGCGCCAGCAGCCCTCGGCTGGGACCACCTCAGGAGCAGTTCTTC	CASSPRLGPPQEQFF
TRBV6-1	few	TRBD2	TRBJ2-1	TGTGCCAGCAGTGTATTGACTAGCTTCCGTCTGGATGAGCAGTTCTTC	CASSVLTSFRLDEQFF
TRBV29-1	NA	NA	TRBJ2-5	TGCAGCGTTGCTACGGGGTACCAAGAGACCCAGTACTTC	CSVATGYQETQYF
TRBV20-1	few	TRBD1	TRBJ2-7	TGCAGTGCTTCTGGGCTGGGACAGGGTTACTACGAGCAGTACTTC	CSASGLGQGYYEQYF
TRBV11-2	few	TRBD2	TRBJ2-7	TGTGCCAGCAGCTTACTAGCGGGACAATACGAGCAGTACTTC	CASSLLAGQYEQYF
TRBV7-2	many	NA	TRBJ2-6	TGTGCCAGCAGGTCTGGGGCCAACGTCCTGACTTTC	CASRSGANVLTF
TRBV5-1	NA	NA	TRBJ2-1	TGCGCCAGTTCCCCGGGGGCGCGGGGGAATGAGCAGTTCTTC	CASSPGARGNEQFF
TRBV5-1	NA	TRBD1	TRBJ2-5	TGCGCCAGCAGCCGAACCCCGGACAGGGTCCAAGAGACCCAGTACTTC	CASSRTPDRVQETQYF
TRBV12-3/TRBV12-4	many	NA	TRBJ2-2	TGTGCCAGCAGCGAACTATCGATCACCGGGGAGCTGTTTTTT	CASSELSITGELFF
TRBV11-2	NA	TRBD1	TRBJ2-4	TGTGCCAGCAGCCCCTCCGGACAGGAGCAGTACTTC	CASSPSGQEQYF
TRBV27	NA	NA	TRBJ1-5	TGTGCCAGCAGTTTTGCCCGGGGGGGGTTGGAGCCCCAGCATTTT	CASSFARGGLEPQHF
TRBV10-3	few	TRBD2	TRBJ2-5	TGTGCCATCACATCCGGACTAGTTGGAGAGACCCAGTACTTC	CAITSGLVGETQYF